This T cell receptor beta chain was captured in a study of T cell changes during pregnancy in multiple sclerosis. The germline gives CDR1 LNHNV, CDR2 YYDKDF (reference sequence). V was trimmed by 5 bases and J by 3 bases, leaving 8 bases between them. CDR3 length: 13 residues. Using immunoSEQ multiplex PCR, the repertoire was profiled, and TCRdb retains in-frame clones only, with some absent. The top ten hold roughly 0.14% of the sample, which has about 75,000 clones, 94% seen once. The clonotype was recovered from a female donor with multiple sclerosis, enrolled in a pregnancy study. The chain has TRBV15 and TRBJ1-5; D remains unclear. The sequencing here drew on CD4+ T cells from peripheral blood mononuclear cells, taken after pregnancy. The chain's CDR3 is CATSGSFNQPQHF. The CDR3 bases are TGTGCCACCAGCGGGAGCTTCAATCAGCCCCAGCATTTT.